This T cell receptor (beta chain) was identified in a study of shared clonotypes between healthy human individuals. As for the study in general: Donors consisted of two women and a few men between 18 and 49. There were three CD4 naive, three CD4 memory, two CD8 naive and one CD8 memory plates per donor. General study points: It was only blood that was sampled, and tissue repertoires likely differ.

Subsets obtained from CD4+ cells comprised CD45RA+ naive and CD45RA-negative memory cells. Produced via immunoSEQ multiplex PCR; TCRdb's table is partial and in-frame only. The data hold over a million clones, with approximately 80% observed a single time. Trimming left V 4 bases short and J 5 bases short, with 18 bases between. CDR3 size: 15 residues. Germline CDR1 and CDR2: SGHRS and YFSETQ. This clone has more than one count but fewer than ten. Its target is not known. V and J are TRBV5-1 and TRBJ1-1, with D unclear. The sample taken for sequencing was memory CD4+ T cells from PBMCs. Sample subset: CD45RA-negative fraction. The sequence came from a man aged 18 to 30 in good health. Some clones in this sample may be carry-over from other donors' samples. The CDR3 loop is CASSTEVHGITEAFF. The CDR3 DNA is TGCGCCAGCAGCACGGAAGTACACGGAATAACTGAAGCTTTCTTT.